The sequence of this T cell receptor beta chain was determined in a study of T cells after yellow fever vaccination (dated by TCRdb to 2018 to 2020). Turning to the overall study: The SMART-Seq v4 Ultra Low Input RNA kit was used to prepare libraries from fractions with low cell numbers. The cohort comprised two healthy male donors, one aged 18 to 30 and one aged 30 to 40 years. Blood was collected at multiple timepoints before and after primary and secondary immunization, and bulk PBMC replicates and cell subsets were isolated. To track T-cell clones before and after primary and booster YFV17D yellow fever vaccination, bulk TCR alpha and beta repertoires were sequenced longitudinally. What the work shows at the level of the full study, not this receptor alone: The secondary T-cell response was weaker than the primary response but faster, peaking on day 5 instead of day 15. Because only a couple of donors were included in the study, the extent to which the findings can be generalized is limited. After the booster, most of the clones that had expanded following primary vaccination were detected again (96% of CD4 and 85% to 90% of CD8), which suggests that memory was broadly maintained. A small share of clonotypes occurred in both CD4 and CD8 compartments, likely arising from convergent recombination. Computational filtering was required because FACS-sorted repertoires could contain abundant contaminating clonotypes from the bulk population.

The treatment or condition label here, explained by the study, means: live attenuated yellow fever vaccine strain. Two biological replicates of bulk PBMCs were collected at each blood-draw timepoint. A standard Ficoll-Paque protocol was used to isolate PBMCs from peripheral blood. TriZol was used to extract RNA from bulk PBMCs, from CD4 and CD8 fractions, and from dextramer-positive and dextramer-negative fractions. The sample was run on an Illumina NovaSeq 6000. TCR cDNA was made using 5'RACE template switching, a step that added a universal primer site and unique molecular identifiers. Priming of cDNA synthesis was performed from both the TCR alpha and TCR beta constant segments. Two PCR steps were used to amplify libraries, with sample barcodes and sequencing adapters being added in the second step. Sequencing of libraries was performed on Illumina HiSeq 2500 (2x100 bp) or NovaSeq (2x150 bp). The paper's processing steps were these. MIGEC handled demultiplexing of reads and collapsing into UMI consensus sequences, while MiXCR performed V(D)J alignment. Vaccine-responding clonotypes were identified with edgeR using replicate PBMC samples, with FDR below 0.01 and a log2 fold change above 5 up to day 15 being required. Each bulk clonotype received a CD4 or CD8 identity based on whether the sequenced CD4 or CD8 repertoire contained that clonotype at higher abundance. TCRdb's own reprocessing of the public reads used fastp at Q25 and MiXCR and kept productive beta chains. Every entry covers one CDR3 protein and lists the most common genes and DNA from its rows. These V and J calls originate from TCRdb's pipeline instead of the authors' own analysis. For this sample there are about 340,000 distinct CDR3 sequences; approximately 3.9% appear just once. The top ten hold roughly a quarter of the sample.

In this sample, this clonotype turned up a few times. It has no known antigen specificity. No quality values exist for individual bases; no much larger clone is one base distant. The germline V gene sets CDR1 to SGHRS and CDR2 to YFSETQ. Spanning cysteine to phenylalanine, the CDR3 consists of 15 amino acids. Only the CDR3 part of the read is kept: 45 bases, read in frame from the first base. V and J are truncated by 0 bases and 4 bases respectively, leaving an intervening sequence of 13 bases. The sequence is built from TRBV5-1 and TRBJ1-2; the D gene cannot be named for sure. The sequencing used PBMCs, collected 5 days after the yellow fever booster vaccination. The sequence came from a man aged 18 to 30 who received the YFV17D yellow fever vaccine. The CDR3 corresponds to CASSLEVNSPYGYTF. The sequenced DNA: TGCGCCAGCAGCTTGGAGGTGAACAGCCCCTATGGCTACACCTTC.